The 26 T cell receptor beta chains reported below all come from one sample, sequenced in a study of blood T cell repertoires in COVID-19. Assay: immunoSEQ multiplex PCR; the TCRdb copy retains only in-frame clones and omits some. In the table there are approximately 250,000 clones, 83% of which are singletons. Sequenced material: peripheral blood. Every receptor here comes from a woman aged 50 to 60 with acute or convalescent COVID-19.

CDR3 in amino acids: CASSEGSEAPLHF. In nucleotides, the CDR3 is TGCGCCAGCAGCGAGGGTTCCGAGGCACCCCTCCACTTT. J is TRBJ1-6 and V is TRBV5-1; D not certain. Trimming took off 4 bases at V and 11 bases at J, with 13 bases between the two ends. The CDR3 length is 13 residues. In germline, CDR1 is SGHRS, CDR2 YFSETQ.

The CDR3 region is CASSLQGIRNTEAFF. The CDR3 DNA reads TGCGCCAGCAGCTTGCAGGGGATAAGAAACACTGAAGCTTTCTTT. The chain carries TRBV5-1 and TRBJ1-1; D is perhaps TRBD1 (6 bases). V was shortened by 1 base and J by 2 bases, with 12 bases between the two germline ends. Germline assignment: CDR1 SGHRS and CDR2 YFSETQ. The CDR3 sequence is 15 residues long.

This chain joins TRBV19 and TRBJ2-7; TRBD2 matches 7 bases. From germline, CDR1 is LNHDA and CDR2 SQIVND (reference sequence). This CDR3 spans 15 amino acids. After removal of 3 bases from V and 5 bases from J, the junction contained 10 bases not matched to a gene. CDR3 DNA: TGTGCCAGTAGTATTTCTGCGGGGGAGTACAACGAGCAGTACTTC. This encodes CASSISAGEYNEQYF.

The chain joins TRBV5-1 to TRBJ2-5; tentative D call: TRBD1 (5 bases). The V end was cut by 6 bases, the J end by 0 bases, with 21 bases between. The CDR3 has 17 residues. CDR1 and CDR2 (germline): SGHRS, YFSETQ. DNA for the CDR3: TGCGCCAGCACCGGTCCCCAGACAGTGTCGTACCAAGAGACCCAGTACTTC. Amino acid sequence: CASTGPQTVSYQETQYF.

The CDR3 coding sequence is TGTGCCATCAGTCGACTAGCGGGGGCCGCAGATACGCAGTATTTT. Translation: CAISRLAGAADTQYF. The V call is TRBV10-3, the J call TRBJ2-3; 12 nucleotides line up with TRBD2. Germline V gives CDR1 ENHRY, CDR2 SYGVKD. The CDR3 has 15 residues. The trim removed 5 bases at V and 4 bases at J, leaving 4 bases unmatched.

The J gene is TRBJ2-7, the V gene TRBV6-2 or TRBV6-3; 12 bases map to TRBD1. J was trimmed by 4 bases and V by 2 bases; bases with no gene match: 6. CDR3 size: 16 residues. Germline CDR1 is MNHEY and CDR2 is SVGEGT. CDR3 DNA: TGTGCCAGCAGTTACGCCCGGGACAGGGGGCAGTACGAGCAGTACTTC. It is translated as CASSYARDRGQYEQYF.

This rearrangement joins TRBV6-1 to TRBJ2-7; 8 bases are shared with TRBD1. Germline values: CDR1 MNHNS, CDR2 SASEGT. CDR3 length: 16 amino acids. Losses at the gene ends were 3 bases for V and 2 bases for J; bases not matched to a gene: 9. The CDR3 here is CASSEVARDRTYEQYF. Here the CDR3 DNA reads TGTGCCAGCAGTGAGGTGGCCCGGGACAGGACCTACGAGCAGTACTTC.

The CDR3 protein is CASSLSGPPRNEQFF. The CDR3 DNA follows: TGTGCCAGCAGCCTAAGCGGGCCCCCCCGGAATGAGCAGTTCTTC. The V gene is TRBV28, the J gene TRBJ2-1; TRBD2 is a possible D gene (6 bases). Germline V CDR1 and CDR2: MDHEN, SYDVKM. Trimming removed 6 bases at V and 7 bases at J, with 19 bases between. This CDR3 is 15 amino acids long.

There are many counts of this clone. This chain joins TRBV25-1 and TRBJ1-5; D is undetermined. This CDR3 is 12 amino acids long. V was clipped by 4 bases and J by 4 bases, with 5 bases between them. CDR1 is MGHDK, CDR2 SYGVNS, per germline. The DNA of the CDR3 is TGTGCCAGCAGTGCCGGGAATCAGCCCCAGCATTTT. Translating gives CASSAGNQPQHF.

This clone was detected only once. The chain employs TRBV30 and TRBJ2-1, with TRBD2 matching 14 bases. Trimming at V came to 3 bases and at J to 10 bases, leaving 8 bases not matched to a gene. CDR3 length: 15 amino acids. Germline V lookup: CDR1 GTSNPN, CDR2 SVGIG (reference sequence). The CDR3 nucleotides read TGTGCCTGGAGGCCGGGACTAGCGGGAGTGAAAGAGCAGTTCTTC. It specifies CAWRPGLAGVKEQFF.

The chain links TRBV6-5 to TRBJ1-5; D is possibly TRBD1 (5 bases). The CDR3 totals 15 residues. In germline, CDR1 is MNHEY, CDR2 SVGAGI. V was cut by 0 bases and J by 7 bases, with 13 bases left in between. The CDR3 DNA reads TGTGCCAGCAGTTACTCGGCGTCGCGGGGGCAGCCCCAGCATTTT. Residues: CASSYSASRGQPQHF.

This clone was counted once. The chain recombines TRBV27 with TRBJ2-1, with TRBD2 matching over 8 bases. After removal of 6 bases from V and 6 bases from J, the junction contained 4 bases not matched to a gene. Germline V gene lookup returns CDR1 MNHEY and CDR2 SMNVEV (reference sequence). This CDR3 comprises 13 residues. CDR3: CASRRAGVNEQFF. CDR3 sequence (DNA): TGTGCCAGCAGGAGAGCGGGAGTCAATGAGCAGTTCTTC.

The chain carries TRBV6-5 and TRBJ2-5; TRBD2 aligns across 11 bases. This CDR3 is built from 16 residues. V trimming: 0 bases; J trimming: 1 base; junction bases outside the gene matches: 1. Germline CDR1 reads MNHEY; CDR2 reads SVGAGI. The CDR3 loop reads CASSYSTSGIQETQYF. The CDR3 DNA is TGTGCCAGCAGTTACTCGACTAGCGGGATCCAAGAGACCCAGTACTTC.

This rearrangement joins TRBV3-1 (or the pseudogene TRBV3-2) to TRBJ2-1, with 12 positions matching TRBD2. Trimming took 4 bases from V and 7 from J; bases not matched to a gene: 5. CDR1 and CDR2 (germline): LGHDT, YNNKEL (reference sequence). The CDR3 is made up of 15 amino acids. CDR3 sequence reads: CASSLSSGRANEQFF. In DNA form, the CDR3 reads TGTGCCAGCAGCCTTTCTAGCGGGAGGGCAAATGAGCAGTTCTTC.

In its sample, this clone was seen a few times. The DNA for the CDR3 is TGTGCCAGCAGGGCCGGGACAGCGACGCCAAGGGGCTACACCTTC. The encoded protein is CASRAGTATPRGYTF. The chain is built from TRBV5-6 and TRBJ1-2; 7 nucleotides agree with TRBD1. The J segment lost 8 bases and the V segment lost 5 bases, leaving 15 bases of the junction unmatched. Germline V gene sequence: CDR1 SGHDT, CDR2 YYEEEE. This CDR3 is built from 15 residues.

This clone has more than one count but fewer than ten. V is TRBV10-1 and J is TRBJ2-1; TRBD2 is a possible D gene (6 bases). The CDR3 sequence is 14 residues long. Germline lookup yields CDR1 WNHNN and CDR2 SYGVQD (reference sequence). The CDR3 DNA reads as TGCGCTGCCACACAGGAGGGCTCCCTGAATGAGCAGTTCTTC. Protein product: CAATQEGSLNEQFF.

This sequence joins TRBV19 and TRBJ1-5, with TRBD1 identical over 10 bases. The V gene's germline CDR1 is LNHDA and CDR2 SQIVND (reference sequence). Trimming removed 5 bases from V and 7 bases from J; junction bases left unmatched: 8. The CDR3 spans 15 residues. For the CDR3, the DNA is TGTGCCAGTAGTCAGGGACAGGGGCATTACCAGCCCCAGCATTTT. Translated, it gives CASSQGQGHYQPQHF.

This clone was seen only a few times. The chain recombines TRBV5-1 with TRBJ2-7, with 10 bases matching TRBD1. The CDR3 sequence is 14 residues long. J gave up 6 bases and V 3 bases, and 6 bases lay outside the gene matches. Germline lookup yields CDR1 SGHRS and CDR2 YFSETQ. CDR3 nucleotide sequence: TGCGCCAGCAGCTACGACAGGGGGCGTTCCGAGCAGTACTTC. Protein sequence: CASSYDRGRSEQYF.

The chain joins TRBV27 to TRBJ2-1, with 11 nucleotides matching TRBD2. V shed 0 bases and J 2 bases; nucleotides not matched to a gene: 3. From germline, CDR1 is MNHEY and CDR2 SMNVEV (reference sequence). The CDR3 spans 17 residues. The CDR3 here is CASSLSGSGRAYNEQFF. The CDR3 DNA sequence: TGTGCCAGCAGTTTATCGGGTAGCGGGAGGGCCTACAATGAGCAGTTCTTC.

The chain has TRBV19 and TRBJ1-4; TRBD1 matches 8 bases. The V gene's germline CDR1 is LNHDA and CDR2 SQIVND (reference sequence). Trimming at V came to 8 bases and at J to 6 bases, leaving 2 bases not matched to a gene. The CDR3 is made up of 12 amino acids. The DNA for the CDR3 is TGTGCCAGTGGACAGGGTTATGAAAAACTGTTTTTT. Amino acids: CASGQGYEKLFF.

This clone was seen just once. V and J are TRBV5-1 and TRBJ1-1, with TRBD1 as a possible D gene (6 bases). The CDR3 totals 13 residues. V shed 1 base and J shed 4 bases, with 8 bases lying between them. CDR1 and CDR2 (germline): SGHRS, YFSETQ. DNA of the CDR3: TGCGCCAGCAGCTTGTGGGGGCCCACTGAAGCTTTCTTT. Encoded protein: CASSLWGPTEAFF. Full variable domain (outside the CDR3, taken from reference TRBV5-1 and TRBJ1-1): KAGVTQTPRYLIKTRGQQVTLSCSPISGHRSVSWYQQTPGQGLQFLFEYFSETQRNKGNFPGRFSGRQFSNSRSEMNVSTLELGDSALYLCASSLWGPTEAFFGQGTRLTVV.

The V call is TRBV30, the J call TRBJ1-4; TRBD1 might be the D (6 bases). This CDR3 contains 15 residues. V lost 4 bases to trimming and J lost 8 bases, with 20 bases between them. The germline V gene encodes CDR1 GTSNPN and CDR2 SVGIG (reference sequence). The CDR3 protein is CAWNEQGLLEEKLFF. The CDR3 coding sequence is TGTGCCTGGAATGAACAGGGTCTCCTGGAAGAAAAACTGTTTTTT.

J is TRBJ1-3 and V is TRBV15, with D perhaps TRBD1 (5 bases). The CDR3 loop spans 15 amino acids. Trimming cost V 0 bases and J 2 bases, with 8 bases left between them. Germline V CDR1 and CDR2: LNHNV, YYDKDF (reference sequence). This CDR3 reads CATSRDQGTGNTIYF. The DNA of the CDR3 is TGTGCCACCAGCAGAGATCAGGGTACTGGAAACACCATATATTTT.

The chain has TRBV2 and TRBJ1-6; D unresolved. V was cut by 6 bases and J by 12 bases, with 12 bases left in between. The CDR3 sequence is 12 residues long. Germline loops: CDR1 SNHLY, CDR2 FYNNEI. This CDR3 is CASRATIQPLHF. The CDR3 coding sequence is TGTGCCAGCAGGGCCACGATTCAACCCCTCCACTTT.

The V call is TRBV2, the J call TRBJ2-7, with a tentative D call TRBD2 (6 bases). The CDR3 length is 13 residues. From germline, CDR1 is SNHLY and CDR2 FYNNEI. The ends were cut back, 6 bases at V and 3 bases at J, with 12 bases in the middle. The CDR3 coding sequence is TGTGCCAGCAGCTCCTGGAGGGGCTACGAGCAGTACTTC. Its translation is CASSSWRGYEQYF.

The chain uses TRBV6-5 and TRBJ2-7, with a tentative D call TRBD2 (5 bases). The V gene's germline CDR1 is MNHEY and CDR2 SVGAGI. The CDR3 is 13 residues long. V was trimmed by 6 bases and J by 4 bases, leaving 13 bases between them. The CDR3 loop reads CASRAVLGYEQYF. The CDR3 DNA reads TGTGCCAGCAGAGCGGTCCTTGGGTACGAGCAGTACTTC.